This T cell receptor (beta chain) was sequenced for a study of T cell responses to AZD1222 COVID-19 vaccine. Trimming at V came to 4 bases and at J to 5 bases, leaving 4 bases not matched to a gene. The CDR3 extends over 15 amino acids. Germline CDR1 MDHEN, CDR2 SYDVKM. Profiled with immunoSEQ multiplex PCR; TCRdb holds only in-frame clones, not every one. The sample yields 210,000 or so clones, roughly 91% seen once. The sequence was obtained from an adult in good health. The starting material was peripheral blood, obtained on day 0 of MenACWY control vaccination. The chain employs TRBV28 and TRBJ2-3, with 12 bases identical to TRBD2. The CDR3 region has the DNA TGTGCCAGCAGTTCTAGCGGGGGGGCAGGAGATACGCAGTATTTT. The encoded protein is CASSSSGGAGDTQYF. The full variable domain, its missing parts supplied by reference TRBV28 and TRBJ2-3, is DVKVTQSSRYLVKRTGEKVFLECVQDMDHENMFWYRQDPGLGLRLIYFSYDVKMKEKGDIPEGYSVSREKKERFSLILESASTNQTSMYLCASSSSGGAGDTQYFGPGTRLTVL.